This T cell receptor (beta chain) stems from a study of regulatory T cells in long-lasting Graves disease. Study context: Graves' patients (newly diagnosed) had been on antithyroid drugs under 3 months.

General observations from the study: Those with persistent disease had in common more public clonotypes (about 3,000) than new patients (approximately 990).

Time point denoted: newly diagnosed GD, antithyroid drugs for less than 3 months. Preparation of the TCR library used RNA extracted from PBMCs. Graves' disease diagnosis relied on American Thyroid Association guidelines. Patients came from an endocrinology department in Xi'an, China. Deletions cut 6 bases from V and 10 bases from J, with 16 bases between. The CDR3 extends over 13 amino acids. This clonotype was picked up one time. Its antigen is undetermined. A single base separates this from a much larger clone, so it may be a read error. Building the TCR beta libraries relied on iRepertoire HTBI primers, and CDR3 regions underwent Arm-PCR. TCRdb re-called the multiplex PCR reads with MiXCR, one entry per CDR3 protein. This table holds around 400,000 distinct CDR3 sequences, roughly a sixth found once.

This rearrangement joins TRBV12-3 or TRBV12-4 to TRBJ2-1; D is ambiguous. This sample comprised peripheral blood mononuclear cells (PBMCs), obtained at new diagnosis, from a patient treated with antithyroid drugs. The source is a female donor with Graves disease. Written as DNA, the CDR3 is TGTGCCAGCAGGCCTGCCCACGCCTACGAGCAGTTCTTC. Amino acid sequence: CASRPAHAYEQFF.